The rows below give T cell receptor beta chains drawn from one sample of a study of T cell responses to AZD1222 COVID-19 vaccine. Data came from immunoSEQ multiplex PCR; TCRdb stores just in-frame clones and leaves some out. The sample holds more than 150,000 clones, around 92% seen once. The sequencing here drew on peripheral blood, taken on day 0 of AZD1222 vaccination. The receptors originated from an adult in good health. Each CDR3 is given with its conserved first and last residue. D genes are given only for firm matches. The size entry is marked missing in some rows and otherwise reads once, few, many or a size class.

v_call	j_call	clone_size	d_call	cdr3_aa	cdr3_nt
TRBV5-8	TRBJ2-7	NA	NA	CASSLLSTYEQYF	TGTGCCAGCAGCTTGCTATCGACCTACGAGCAGTACTTC
TRBV7-9	TRBJ1-1	NA	NA	CASIYGGPGEAFF	TGTGCCAGCATCTACGGGGGCCCCGGTGAAGCTTTCTTT
TRBV7-2	TRBJ1-2	NA	TRBD1	CASSLQGANYGYTF	TGTGCCAGCAGCTTACAGGGGGCCAACTATGGCTACACCTTC
TRBV5-4	TRBJ2-3	NA	NA	CASSPGISTDTQYF	TGTGCCAGCAGCCCGGGCATCAGCACAGATACGCAGTATTTT
TRBV12-5	TRBJ1-6	NA	NA	CASGLGQWDSPLHF	TGTGCTAGTGGTTTGGGACAGTGGGATTCACCCCTCCACTTT
TRBV25-1	TRBJ2-5	NA	TRBD1	CASSEGDREQETQYF	TGTGCCAGCAGTGAAGGGGACAGGGAGCAAGAGACCCAGTACTTC
TRBV29-1	TRBJ1-1	NA	NA	CSVAAPDTFSGDTEAFF	TGCAGCGTTGCGGCCCCGGACACATTCTCAGGGGACACTGAAGCTTTCTTT
TRBV18	TRBJ1-2	NA	TRBD1	CASSPSQQGAGGYTF	TGTGCCAGCTCACCAAGCCAACAGGGGGCCGGTGGCTACACCTTC
TRBV7-9	TRBJ1-2	NA	NA	CASSPSQLANYGYTF	TGTGCCAGCAGCCCTAGTCAGTTAGCTAACTATGGCTACACCTTC
TRBV6-1	TRBJ1-5	NA	TRBD1	CASSDLRGQGGSQPQHF	TGTGCCAGCAGTGACCTCCGGGGACAGGGGGGAAGTCAGCCCCAGCATTTT
TRBV7-6	TRBJ2-3	NA	TRBD2	CASSFKGGNTDTQYF	TGTGCCAGCAGCTTTAAGGGAGGGAACACAGATACGCAGTATTTT
TRBV7-3	TRBJ2-1	few	NA	CASSLSSNSYNEQFF	TGTGCCAGCAGCTTAAGCTCCAACTCCTACAATGAGCAGTTCTTC
TRBV7-8	TRBJ1-3	NA	NA	CASSLQGFSGNTIYF	TGTGCCAGCAGCTTACAGGGGTTTAGTGGAAACACCATATATTTT
TRBV20-1	TRBJ1-2	NA	NA	CSAQEYGYTF	TGCAGTGCCCAGGAGTATGGCTACACCTTC
TRBV5-1	TRBJ1-1	NA	NA	CASSLTGLNTEAFF	TGCGCCAGCAGCTTGACAGGCTTGAACACTGAAGCTTTCTTT
TRBV18	TRBJ1-6	NA	NA	CASSPGSFYNSPLHF	TGTGCCAGCTCGCCCGGGTCCTTCTATAATTCACCCCTCCACTTT
TRBV12-5	TRBJ1-1	NA	NA	CASGSRTAPF	TGTGCTAGTGGTTCCCGGACGGCCCCCTTT
TRBV2	TRBJ1-6	NA	NA	CASSEGSPGRTYNSPLHF	TGTGCCAGCAGTGAAGGGTCCCCGGGGAGGACCTATAATTCACCCCTCCACTTT
TRBV12-3/TRBV12-4	TRBJ1-1	NA	NA	CASILNTEAFF	TGTGCCAGCATCCTGAACACTGAAGCTTTCTTT
TRBV2	TRBJ1-5	NA	NA	CASSGEAGGNQPQHF	TGTGCCAGCAGTGGGGAGGCCGGGGGCAATCAGCCCCAGCATTTT
TRBV28	TRBJ1-1	NA	NA	CASSLLFPLGAFF	TGTGCCAGCAGTTTATTATTTCCTCTAGGGGCTTTCTTT
TRBV27	TRBJ1-1	NA	NA	CASSSPPGLAFF	TGTGCCAGCAGTTCCCCACCCGGCCTAGCTTTCTTT
TRBV27	TRBJ1-6	NA	NA	CASSLRLRADNSPLHF	TGTGCCAGCAGTTTAAGGTTGAGAGCGGATAATTCACCCCTCCACTTT
TRBV25-1	TRBJ2-1	NA	TRBD2	CASTPGGGREQFF	TGTGCCAGCACCCCTGGGGGGGGAAGGGAGCAGTTCTTC
TRBV7-9	TRBJ2-5	NA	NA	CASSLPTGSQETQYF	TGTGCCAGCAGCTTACCCACCGGGTCCCAAGAGACCCAGTACTTC
TRBV5-4	TRBJ2-2	NA	TRBD1	CASSLGGTGAATGELFF	TGTGCCAGCAGCTTGGGAGGGACAGGGGCCGCCACCGGGGAGCTGTTTTTT
TRBV25-1	TRBJ2-1	NA	NA	CASSIDTFQFF	TGTGCCAGCAGTATCGACACATTTCAGTTCTTC
TRBV27	TRBJ1-1	NA	NA	CASSAGGWTEAFF	TGTGCCAGCAGCGCGGGGGGGTGGACTGAAGCTTTCTTT
TRBV27	TRBJ1-1	NA	NA	CASSLRGADTEAFF	TGTGCCAGCAGTTTAAGGGGGGCGGACACTGAAGCTTTCTTT
TRBV28	TRBJ1-4	few	NA	CASSWDGAAGGKLFF	TGTGCCAGCAGTTGGGACGGAGCCGCGGGGGGAAAACTGTTTTTT
TRBV5-6	TRBJ1-1	NA	NA	CASSPRRRLEAFF	TGTGCCAGCAGCCCCCGTCGGAGACTTGAAGCTTTCTTT
TRBV15	TRBJ2-2	NA	NA	CATSRDSGSTGELFF	TGTGCCACCAGCAGAGACTCGGGGTCCACCGGGGAGCTGTTTTTT
TRBV28	TRBJ1-3	NA	NA	CASRYSGEGNTIYF	TGTGCCAGCAGGTACTCAGGGGAGGGAAACACCATATATTTT
TRBV6-5	TRBJ1-1	NA	NA	CASRPWGNTEAFF	TGTGCCAGCAGGCCGTGGGGGAACACTGAAGCTTTCTTT
TRBV23-1	TRBJ1-5	NA	TRBD1	CASSQDRVRWCNQPQHF	TGCGCCAGCAGTCAAGACAGGGTTCGGTGGTGCAATCAGCCCCAGCATTTT
TRBV11-2	TRBJ1-1	NA	NA	CASSLWAAGRGTEAFF	TGTGCCAGCAGCTTATGGGCAGCAGGCCGAGGCACTGAAGCTTTCTTT
TRBV27	TRBJ1-6	NA	NA	CASRPGRNYNSPLHF	TGTGCCAGCAGACCGGGACGGAATTATAATTCACCCCTCCACTTT
TRBV19	TRBJ1-4	NA	NA	CASTRRSTNEKLFF	TGTGCCAGTACCCGACGGTCAACTAATGAAAAACTGTTTTTT
TRBV7-2	TRBJ1-5	NA	NA	CASSLMGLGSNQPQHF	TGTGCCAGCAGCTTAATGGGGCTGGGAAGCAATCAGCCCCAGCATTTT
TRBV6-1	TRBJ1-2	NA	NA	CASSEYGGYFTF	TGTGCCAGCAGTGAATACGGCGGATACTTCACCTTC
TRBV15	TRBJ2-1	NA	NA	CATSYRTAYFDNEQFF	TGTGCCACCAGCTACCGGACCGCTTACTTTGACAATGAGCAGTTCTTC
TRBV2	TRBJ1-2	NA	NA	CASSESRDIYGYTF	TGTGCCAGCAGTGAGAGCCGGGACATCTATGGCTACACCTTC
TRBV19	TRBJ1-2	NA	NA	CASSRSRVNYGYTF	TGTGCCAGTAGTCGCAGCAGGGTTAACTATGGCTACACCTTC
TRBV7-9	TRBJ2-7	NA	NA	CTSSSGASWGQYEQYF	TGTACCAGCAGCTCTGGGGCCTCATGGGGGCAATACGAGCAGTACTTC
TRBV5-4	TRBJ2-1	NA	NA	CASSLDPGTNEQFF	TGTGCCAGCAGCTTGGACCCAGGTACCAATGAGCAGTTCTTC
TRBV7-9	TRBJ2-1	NA	NA	CASSFRGGLGAIREQFF	TGTGCCAGCAGCTTCAGGGGGGGACTAGGAGCGATCAGGGAGCAGTTCTTC
TRBV12-5	TRBJ2-2	NA	NA	CASGSPPGELFF	TGTGCTAGTGGTTCCCCCCCCGGGGAGCTGTTTTTT
TRBV6-6	TRBJ1-2	few	NA	CASSYKRGGLDYGYTF	TGTGCCAGCAGTTACAAAAGAGGGGGGTTGGACTATGGCTACACCTTC
TRBV6-6	TRBJ1-1	NA	NA	CASSYGRDLNTEAFF	TGTGCCAGCAGTTACGGGCGGGATTTGAACACTGAAGCTTTCTTT
TRBV24-1	TRBJ2-1	NA	NA	CATSDLEQNEQFF	TGTGCCACCAGTGATTTGGAGCAGAATGAGCAGTTCTTC
TRBV14	TRBJ1-5	NA	TRBD1	CASSQKGQGADQPQHF	TGTGCCAGCAGCCAAAAGGGACAGGGGGCTGATCAGCCCCAGCATTTT
TRBV3-1/TRBV3-2	TRBJ1-5	few	TRBD1	CASSQGTGRQPQHF	TGTGCCAGCAGCCAAGGGACAGGGAGACAGCCCCAGCATTTT
TRBV20-1	TRBJ2-3	NA	NA	CSARMDTQYF	TGCAGTGCCCGTATGGATACGCAGTATTTT
TRBV5-1	TRBJ1-3	NA	NA	CASSLVSGSGNTIYF	TGCGCCAGCAGCTTGGTGTCAGGGTCTGGAAACACCATATATTTT
TRBV5-4	TRBJ1-2	NA	NA	CASSFGVGIRYGYTF	TGTGCCAGCAGCTTCGGGGTGGGAATTCGCTATGGCTACACCTTC